This note documents a single T cell receptor beta chain sequence. The specificity of this receptor is unknown. Per-base qualities were not stored, and no clone one base away is much larger. These data are taken from a study of blood T cell repertoires in COVID-19 (dated by TCRdb to 2020 to 2022). Some background on the complete study: Collaborator samples came from the United States, Italy and Spain and covered acute and convalescent phases of COVID-19. The material from the prospective study consisted of cDNA or gDNA derived from T cells, B-cell-depleted T cells, or PBMCs. The dataset comprised deeply sampled blood TCRbeta repertoires from subjects exposed to, actively infected with, or recovered from COVID-19. The repertoires were released in a freely available public database intended as a resource for research on the immune response to SARS-CoV-2. The samples were drawn from two sources: the first 160 participants of the ongoing ImmuneRACE study, and fewer than 1,500 subjects contributed by 6 global collaborators. Sample metadata almost always included a de-identified subject ID, COVID-19 status, age in years and sex. Where available, HLA class I and class II types were obtained from metadata supplied by the sample provider rather than from assay-based typing. The study at large found these results: The quantity of clinical and demographic metadata differed by source and by participant and was supplied without curation.

TCRbeta CDR3 regions were amplified from genomic DNA by means of the immunoSEQ Assay, a bias-controlled multiplex PCR. Per the source publication's procedure: The number of nucleated cells in each sample was estimated from the amplification of reference gene primers within the assay. To quantify the absolute abundance of each unique TCRbeta CDR3 rearrangement, sequence reads were collapsed and filtered. For each sample, productive Simpson clonality was calculated by taking the square root of Simpson's diversity index across productive rearrangements. The table was pulled from immuneACCESS by TCRdb, which kept in-frame rearrangements only. Such tables lose some clones; where checked, under half of the loss comes from unresolved V genes, and the rest has no known cause. That table furnishes V, J and clone size, whereas the DNA furnished D and trimming. The sample records under 95,000 clones, roughly 80% of which are singletons. About an eighth of the sample is in the top ten clones.

The CDR3 numbers 14 residues from cysteine through phenylalanine. Kept here is only the CDR3 DNA, which spans 42 bases and is read in frame from base 1. Trimming takes 5 bases off V and 5 bases off J; junction bases not matched to a gene: 6. CDR1 SGHRS and CDR2 YFSETQ are derived from the germline V gene. The collaborating institutions used their own protocols to collect whole blood in K2EDTA tubes. For TCRbeta analysis, collaborator samples were shipped as frozen whole blood, as isolated PBMCs, or as DNA extracted from either sample type. In this chain, TRBV5-1 is recombined with TRBJ1-4, with 7 bases matching TRBD1. The receptor was isolated from a human donor in a cohort sampled during active COVID-19. Sequenced material: peripheral blood. The nucleotides are TGCGCCAGCAGATGGGACAGATCAAATGAAAAACTGTTTTTT. This is translated as CASRWDRSNEKLFF. Joined to the reference TRBV5-1 and TRBJ1-4 proteins, this CDR3 gives the full variable domain: KAGVTQTPRYLIKTRGQQVTLSCSPISGHRSVSWYQQTPGQGLQFLFEYFSETQRNKGNFPGRFSGRQFSNSRSEMNVSTLELGDSALYLCASRWDRSNEKLFFGSGTQLSVL.